A selection of T cell receptor beta chains follows, all from one sample in a study of cytomegalovirus exposure and HLA in healthy donors. This table comes from immunoSEQ multiplex PCR, and its TCRdb copy is limited to in-frame clones, with some not included. The sample has 150,000 to 200,000 clones; more than 75% are singletons. The sequenced sample was PBMCs. Receptor source: a man between 18 and 35 years old in good health and CMV-seropositive. Each CDR3 is given with its conserved first and last residue. The order of the fields is D gene, V gene, J gene, clone size, CDR3 DNA, CDR3 protein. D genes are given only for firm matches. Not all rows give a size; the values are once, few, many and, for expanded clones, a class.

d_gene: -
v_gene: TRBV6-1
j_gene: TRBJ2-7
abundance: -
CDR3nt: TGTGCCAGCAGTGAAGGATCGACGGGGTTCTACGAGCAGTACTTC
CDR3aa: CASSEGSTGFYEQYF

d_gene: -
v_gene: TRBV6-1
j_gene: TRBJ2-1
abundance: -
CDR3nt: TGTGCCAGCAGTGCTTTTGGAGCTGAGCAGTTCTTC
CDR3aa: CASSAFGAEQFF

d_gene: -
v_gene: TRBV29-1
j_gene: TRBJ2-7
abundance: -
CDR3nt: TGCAGCGTTGAAGATCAAGACACCGAAACCTACGAGCAGTACTTC
CDR3aa: CSVEDQDTETYEQYF

d_gene: TRBD2
v_gene: TRBV5-6
j_gene: TRBJ2-5
abundance: -
CDR3nt: TGTGCCAGCAGCCCTAGCGGGAGGGGGGAGACCCAGTACTTC
CDR3aa: CASSPSGRGETQYF

d_gene: TRBD1
v_gene: TRBV27
j_gene: TRBJ2-3
abundance: -
CDR3nt: TGTGCCAGCAGCACTCGCCCCCCTACAGGGGTTGGAAGCACAGATACGCAGTATTTT
CDR3aa: CASSTRPPTGVGSTDTQYF

d_gene: -
v_gene: TRBV6-5
j_gene: TRBJ1-2
abundance: -
CDR3nt: TGTGCCAGCAGTAACGGACAGAGAACTAACGGCTACACCTTC
CDR3aa: CASSNGQRTNGYTF

d_gene: -
v_gene: TRBV11-2
j_gene: TRBJ2-3
abundance: -
CDR3nt: TGTGCCAGCAGCCTTAGCGCAGATACGCAGTATTTT
CDR3aa: CASSLSADTQYF

d_gene: TRBD2
v_gene: TRBV28
j_gene: TRBJ2-7
abundance: -
CDR3nt: TGTGCCAGCAGTCCGCCGGGACTAGCGGGGGGCCTCTCCTACGAGCAGTACTTC
CDR3aa: CASSPPGLAGGLSYEQYF

d_gene: TRBD2
v_gene: TRBV5-4
j_gene: TRBJ2-7
abundance: -
CDR3nt: TGTGCCAGCACCGTTGGTAGCAGCGGGAGACTGTACTTC
CDR3aa: CASTVGSSGRLYF

d_gene: -
v_gene: TRBV14
j_gene: TRBJ2-3
abundance: few
CDR3nt: TGTGCCAGCAGCCATCAGCGGCACACAGATACGCAGTATTTT
CDR3aa: CASSHQRHTDTQYF

d_gene: TRBD1
v_gene: TRBV6-1
j_gene: TRBJ2-3
abundance: -
CDR3nt: TGTGCCAGCAGTGAGGCAGGGGGTACAGATACGCAGTATTTT
CDR3aa: CASSEAGGTDTQYF

d_gene: -
v_gene: TRBV28
j_gene: TRBJ2-2
abundance: -
CDR3nt: TGTGCCAGCAGACTGCGCAGGTACACCGGGGAGCTGTTTTTT
CDR3aa: CASRLRRYTGELFF

d_gene: TRBD1
v_gene: TRBV7-3
j_gene: TRBJ2-7
abundance: -
CDR3nt: TGTGCCAGCAGCTTAACGGGGACAGGGCCCTACGAGCAGTACTTC
CDR3aa: CASSLTGTGPYEQYF

d_gene: TRBD2
v_gene: TRBV2
j_gene: TRBJ2-7
abundance: -
CDR3nt: TGTGCCAGCAGTGAAGAGGGACTAGCGGGAGGGCGCTACGAGCAGTACTTC
CDR3aa: CASSEEGLAGGRYEQYF

d_gene: TRBD1
v_gene: TRBV28
j_gene: TRBJ1-5
abundance: -
CDR3nt: TGTGCCAGCAGTGCCTGGACAGGGCTGGGCAATCAGCCCCAGCATTTT
CDR3aa: CASSAWTGLGNQPQHF

d_gene: TRBD2
v_gene: TRBV28
j_gene: TRBJ2-7
abundance: -
CDR3nt: TGTGCCAGCAGTACCATTAAGCGGGAGGGCCGGTACGAGCAGTACTTC
CDR3aa: CASSTIKREGRYEQYF